The entry that follows covers one TCR beta chain sequence. Here immunoSEQ multiplex PCR was the method, and the copy in TCRdb shows in-frame clones only, minus some. The profile covers 13,000 to 15,000 clones, with 85% to 95% appearing a single time and 22% taken by the ten largest. CDR1 is LNHDA, CDR2 SQIVND, per germline (reference sequence). The V gene lost 10 bases and the J gene lost 2 bases, with 16 bases spanning the gap. The CDR3 consists of 14 residues. This specimen comes from a study of OX40 agonist ivuxolimab in advanced cancers. The material sequenced was CD4+ or CD8+ T cells sorted from blood, taken in a trial of the OX40 agonist ivuxolimab. This sequence was found in an adult with an advanced solid tumor such as melanoma, head and neck, liver or kidney cancer. This chain joins TRBV19 and TRBJ2-3; D possibly corresponds to TRBD1 (5 bases). The CDR3 sequence is CANSWTRNTDTQYF. CDR3 nucleotides: TGTGCCAACAGCTGGACAAGAAACACAGATACGCAGTATTTT.